This T cell receptor beta chain appears in the sequencing data of a study of T cell changes during pregnancy in multiple sclerosis. This CDR3 comprises 15 residues. V was clipped by 3 bases and J by 5 bases; unmatched bases: 2. Germline V lookup: CDR1 LNHDA, CDR2 SQIVND (reference sequence). Using immunoSEQ multiplex PCR, the repertoire was profiled, and TCRdb retains in-frame clones only, with some absent. Of about 8,500 clones listed, around nine tenths are singletons. The chain joins TRBV19 to TRBJ2-1, with 12 bases fitting TRBD2. The TCR comes from a female donor in good health, enrolled as a control in a pregnancy study. Sample: CD8+ T cells from peripheral blood mononuclear cells, taken in the first trimester of pregnancy. DNA for the CDR3: TGTGCCAGTAGTATCTCTAGCGGGGGGGACAATGAGCAGTTCTTC. Protein sequence: CASSISSGGDNEQFF.